Shown below are 30 T cell receptor beta chains from a single sample sequenced in a study of blood T cells in healthy people across ages. Primers used in a second PCR of about 7 to 11 cycles were a sample-barcoded 5' primer and a J-beta primer mix. A single record per CDR3 protein comes from TCRdb applying MiXCR to the 5' RACE reads. Of about 900,000 distinct CDR3 sequences listed, around 48% are singletons. The sample taken for sequencing was blood. The source of these receptors is a man between 25 and 39 years old in good health.

To note about this clonotype: A read error may account for a junction end that differs from germline. The chain recombines TRBV5-1 with TRBJ2-3, with 10 positions matching TRBD2. The CDR3 runs 15 residues. Germline assignment: CDR1 SGHRS and CDR2 YFSETQ. The CDR3: CATTTSGTSTDTQYF. In DNA form, the CDR3 reads TGCGCCACCACAACTAGCGGGACTAGCACGGATACGCAGTATTTT.

This clonotype came up a few times. The chain links TRBV7-8 to TRBJ2-3, with D hard to call. The CDR3 is 13 residues long. Germline V gene lookup returns CDR1 SGHVS and CDR2 FQNEAQ. V was trimmed by 6 bases and J by 5 bases, leaving 12 bases between them. CDR3 nucleotides: TGTGCCAGCAGTTATACCCGGTTAGATACGCAGTATTTT. Protein: CASSYTRLDTQYF. The whole variable domain, remainder taken from reference TRBV7-8 and TRBJ2-3, is GAGVSQSPRYKVAKRGQDVALRCDPISGHVSLFWYQQALGQGPEFLTYFQNEAQLDKSGLPSDRFFAERPEGSVSTLKIQRTQQEDSAVYLCASSYTRLDTQYFGPGTRLTVL.

The chain has TRBV20-1 and TRBJ1-2; the match to TRBD1 covers 9 bases. Germline CDR1 and CDR2: DFQATT and SNEGSKA (reference sequence). The CDR3 sequence is 13 residues long. J was trimmed by 5 bases and V by 4 bases; bases with no gene match: 5. Here the CDR3 DNA reads TGCAGTGCTAAGGGGACAGGGCCTTATGGCTACACCTTC. This sequence encodes CSAKGTGPYGYTF.

The J gene is TRBJ1-5, the V gene TRBV20-1; possible D gene TRBD1, 5 bases. There are 12 residues in the CDR3. The germline V gene has CDR1 DFQATT and CDR2 SNEGSKA (reference sequence). The CDR3 DNA follows: TGCGGAGGGGTTGGTGGCAATCAGCCCCAGCATTTT. Translation: CGGVGGNQPQHF.

V and J are TRBV12-3 or TRBV12-4 and TRBJ1-2; TRBD1 agrees at 7 bases. With 5 bases clipped from V and 6 bases from J, the junction kept 9 bases outside the gene matches. The CDR3 is 14 residues long. The CDR3, as DNA: TGTGCCAGCAGTCTCTACAGGGGAGATAATGGCTACACCTTC. Translation gives CASSLYRGDNGYTF.

This clonotype was seen a handful of times. V usage is TRBV6-5 and J usage is TRBJ2-7, with 7 bases that match TRBD1. V lost 5 bases to trimming and J lost 1 base; unmatched junction nucleotides: 8. Germline CDR1 MNHEY, CDR2 SVGAGI. This CDR3 is 15 amino acids long. The DNA for the CDR3 is TGTGCCAGCAGTAAAACCCGGGACAGTTCCTACGAGCAGTACTTC. Amino acids: CASSKTRDSSYEQYF.

The J gene is TRBJ1-1, the V gene TRBV7-9, with D uncertain. Looked up from germline, CDR1 is SEHNR and CDR2 is FQNEAQ (reference sequence). V was shortened by 3 bases and J by 2 bases, with 7 bases between the two germline ends. This CDR3 has 13 amino acids. The CDR3 coding sequence is TGTGCCAGCAGCTTCGCGAGTAACACTGAAGCTTTCTTT. Its protein product is CASSFASNTEAFF.

Remarks on this clonotype: A much larger clonotype is one base distant, so this may be a read error. V usage is TRBV6-4 and J usage is TRBJ2-1, with TRBD2 matching over 8 bases. The CDR3 spans 15 residues. CDR1 is MRHNA and CDR2 is SNTAGT in the germline V gene. V lost 0 bases, J lost 4 bases, and 2 bases stayed unmatched. Written as DNA, the CDR3 is TGTGCCAGCAGTGACTCTAGCGGGGATTACAATGAGCAGTTCTTC. Encoded protein: CASSDSSGDYNEQFF.

This chain links TRBV12-3 or TRBV12-4 with TRBJ2-1; a possible D gene is TRBD2 (6 bases). V was shortened by 3 bases and J by 4 bases, with 13 bases between the two germline ends. This CDR3 has 15 amino acids. CDR3 protein: CASSFGAGSYNEQFF. The CDR3 DNA reads TGTGCCAGCAGTTTCGGAGCGGGCTCATACAATGAGCAGTTCTTC.

The chain couples TRBV20-1 to TRBJ1-4; 7 positions agree with TRBD1. CDR3 length: 17 residues. Germline lookup yields CDR1 DFQATT and CDR2 SNEGSKA (reference sequence). The trim removed 0 bases at V and 3 bases at J, leaving 10 bases unmatched. CDR3 nucleotides: TGCAGTGCTAGAGACGAGGGGGCAGGTTCACCTAATGAAAAACTGTTTTTT. This translates into CSARDEGAGSPNEKLFF.

This clonotype turned up a few times. The V call is TRBV20-1, the J call TRBJ2-1; TRBD1 aligns across 9 bases. This CDR3 has 15 amino acids. The germline V gene encodes CDR1 DFQATT and CDR2 SNEGSKA (reference sequence). V lost 1 base and J lost 7; bases outside the gene matches: 8. In nucleotides, the CDR3 is TGCAGTGCTAGAGTAACACAGGGGGCGTGGAATGAGCAGTTCTTC. Its protein product is CSARVTQGAWNEQFF.

This clonotype was seen more than once but under ten times. The chain is built from TRBV20-1 and TRBJ2-5, with 7 bases matching TRBD1. Germline lookup yields CDR1 DFQATT and CDR2 SNEGSKA (reference sequence). V shed 0 bases, J shed 0 bases, and the junction held 1 base outside the gene matches. This CDR3 is 14 amino acids long. The CDR3 sequence: CSARDDRDQETQYF. In DNA form, the CDR3 reads TGCAGTGCTAGAGACGACAGGGACCAAGAGACCCAGTACTTC.

This sequence joins TRBV20-1 and TRBJ2-7; 10 bases line up with TRBD2. V lost 6 bases to trimming and J lost 2 bases; unmatched junction nucleotides: 7. The germline CDR1 and CDR2 sequences are DFQATT and SNEGSKA (reference sequence). The CDR3 consists of 14 residues. The CDR3 reads CSALTSGSPYEQYF. In nucleotides, the CDR3 is TGCAGTGCCTTGACTAGCGGGTCCCCCTACGAGCAGTACTTC.

This clonotype appeared a few times. The J gene is TRBJ2-7, the V gene TRBV11-3; 7 nucleotides align to TRBD1. Germline CDR1 reads SGHNT; CDR2 reads YENEEA. The CDR3 loop spans 14 amino acids. V shed 5 bases, J shed 2 bases, and the junction held 6 bases outside the gene matches. CDR3 nucleotide sequence: TGTGCCAGCAGCAACCGGGACAGAACCTACGAGCAGTACTTC. This encodes CASSNRDRTYEQYF.

This rearrangement joins TRBV20-1 to TRBJ2-4; TRBD2 agrees at 7 bases. The DNA end is more similar to TRBJ2-7, so the J call may be wrong. From germline, CDR1 is DFQATT and CDR2 SNEGSKA (reference sequence). This CDR3 region has 15 residues. CDR3 loop: CSARAGGGREYEQYF. The CDR3 DNA reads TGCAGTGCTAGAGCGGGAGGCGGGAGAGAGTACGAGCAGTACTTC.

The chain carries TRBV7-2 and TRBJ2-1, with 9 nucleotides matching TRBD2. Germline trimming cut 1 base from V and 3 bases from J; bases unmatched to any gene: 4. The length of the CDR3 is 16 residues. Germline loops: CDR1 SGHTA, CDR2 FQGNSA. The CDR3 region has the DNA TGTGCCAGCAGCTTAGGGGTAGCGGGGGTCTACAATGAGCAGTTCTTC. Protein: CASSLGVAGVYNEQFF.

The V call is TRBV6-2 or TRBV6-3, the J call TRBJ2-7, with no clear D. CDR3 length: 14 residues. V dropped 2 bases and J dropped 3 bases, with 11 bases sitting between them. From germline, CDR1 is MNHEY and CDR2 SVGEGT. CDR3 in amino acids: CASSYLPGSYEQYF. As DNA, the CDR3 is TGTGCCAGCAGTTACCTCCCAGGTAGCTACGAGCAGTACTTC.

The chain joins TRBV28 to TRBJ2-1; 16 positions agree with TRBD2. The CDR3 has 18 amino acids. Per germline, CDR1 MDHEN and CDR2 SYDVKM. V was clipped by 4 bases and J by 4 bases; unmatched bases: 7. CDR3 bases: TGTGCCAGCAGTTCCGGGGGACTAGCGGGGGGGGAGTACAATGAGCAGTTCTTC. Protein product: CASSSGGLAGGEYNEQFF.

This clonotype was seen a single time. The chain recombines TRBV15 with TRBJ2-1, with TRBD1 matching 9 bases. Germline-derived CDR1 and CDR2 are LNHNV and YYDKDF (reference sequence). Unmatched junction bases numbered 5, after V lost 1 base and J lost 4 bases. This CDR3 comprises 16 residues. DNA for the CDR3: TGTGCCACCAGCAGAGTGGACAGGGGTGGTTACAATGAGCAGTTCTTC. Protein sequence: CATSRVDRGGYNEQFF.

CDR3: CAWSAGGLREKLFF. The CDR3 nucleotides are TGTGCCTGGAGTGCCGGGGGGTTGCGGGAAAAACTGTTTTTT. The chain uses TRBV30 and TRBJ1-4; possible D gene TRBD1, 5 bases. This CDR3 is built from 14 residues. Trimming took off 1 base at V and 8 bases at J, with 14 bases between the two ends. Germline V gene lookup returns CDR1 GTSNPN and CDR2 SVGIG (reference sequence).

This clonotype occurred a few times. The gene calls are TRBV7-2 and TRBJ2-1; 9 nucleotides match TRBD2. Germline values: CDR1 SGHTA, CDR2 FQGNSA. The CDR3 spans 16 residues. Trimming cost V 6 bases and J 4 bases; bases outside gene matches: 10. CDR3 nucleotides: TGTGCCAGCAGTGGCCCGACAGCGGGGGGTTACAATGAGCAGTTCTTC. Encoded protein: CASSGPTAGGYNEQFF.

The chain couples TRBV7-9 to TRBJ1-2; D gene uncertain. This CDR3 comprises 15 residues. From germline, CDR1 is SEHNR and CDR2 FQNEAQ (reference sequence). V shed 5 bases and J shed 0 bases, with 13 bases lying between them. Written as DNA, the CDR3 is TGTGCCAGCAGCGCAGGAGGCGGAGCTAACTATGGCTACACCTTC. Translated, it gives CASSAGGGANYGYTF.

This sequence joins TRBV6-4 and TRBJ2-1; 11 bases are shared with TRBD1. CDR1 is MRHNA and CDR2 is SNTAGT in the germline V gene. The ends lost 4 bases at V and 6 bases at J; junction bases unmatched: 17. This CDR3 has 19 amino acids. The DNA for the CDR3 is TGTGCCAGCAGTGTGTGGGGGACAGGGGGACAGGGGATGTTCAATGAGCAGTTCTTC. Residues: CASSVWGTGGQGMFNEQFF.

The chain has TRBV6-1 and TRBJ1-1; TRBD1 is a possible D gene (6 bases). This CDR3 has 18 amino acids. Trimming cost V 6 bases and J 0 bases, with 23 bases left between them. Germline V gene lookup returns CDR1 MNHNS and CDR2 SASEGT. As DNA, the CDR3 is TGTGCCAGCAGCCCTCTGACAAGTCCTGGGGACATGAACACTGAAGCTTTCTTT. Amino acids: CASSPLTSPGDMNTEAFF.

The chain employs TRBV4-1 and TRBJ1-5; D ambiguous. Germline V gene sequence: CDR1 MGHRA, CDR2 YSYEKL. The V end lost 1 base, the J end lost 1 base, and 8 bases lay between the germline ends. This CDR3 has 15 residues. CDR3 residues: CASSQAEQSNQPQHF. CDR3 nucleotide sequence: TGCGCCAGCAGCCAAGCTGAACAGAGCAATCAGCCCCAGCATTTT.

Only one count was recorded for this clonotype. The genes are TRBV20-1 and TRBJ2-7; unclear D gene. CDR3 length: 12 residues. The germline V gene encodes CDR1 DFQATT and CDR2 SNEGSKA (reference sequence). V lost 3 bases to trimming and J lost 2 bases, with 8 bases between them. The CDR3 spells CSARSPAYEQYF. Written as DNA, the CDR3 is TGCAGTGCTAGGTCCCCGGCCTACGAGCAGTACTTC.

This clonotype has just a few counts. The V and J genes are TRBV28 and TRBJ2-6; TRBD1 or TRBD2 may be the D gene (5 bases each). V was pared by 6 bases and J by 0 bases, with 12 bases between. The germline gives CDR1 MDHEN, CDR2 SYDVKM. The CDR3 extends over 16 amino acids. The CDR3 DNA is TGTGCCAGCAGGATTTTGAGGGGCTCTGGGGCCAACGTCCTGACTTTC. Amino acid sequence: CASRILRGSGANVLTF.

Only a few counts were recorded for this clonotype. The rearrangement uses TRBV6-1 and TRBJ2-1; D not certain. Per germline, CDR1 MNHNS and CDR2 SASEGT. The CDR3 runs 15 residues. Trimming left V 6 bases short and J 1 base short, with 13 bases between. The CDR3 region has the DNA TGTGCCAGCAGCCTTCAGGAAATATCCTACAATGAGCAGTTCTTC. It is translated as CASSLQEISYNEQFF.

The gene calls are TRBV30 and TRBJ2-1; D perhaps matches TRBD2 (6 bases). Germline V gene data show CDR1 as GTSNPN and CDR2 as SVGIG (reference sequence). V lost 8 bases and J lost 9, with 17 bases in between. The CDR3 extends over 12 amino acids. This CDR3 is CAGGIPPSEQFF. The DNA of the CDR3 is TGTGCCGGGGGGATTCCACCCAGTGAGCAGTTCTTC.

The chain carries TRBV6-5 and TRBJ2-7; 7 bases fit TRBD1. Germline values: CDR1 MNHEY, CDR2 SVGAGI. The CDR3 loop spans 16 amino acids. After removal of 2 bases from V and 2 bases from J, the junction contained 9 bases not matched to a gene. CDR3 protein: CASSYETGTAAYEQYF. The CDR3 DNA follows: TGTGCCAGCAGTTACGAAACCGGGACAGCTGCCTACGAGCAGTACTTC.